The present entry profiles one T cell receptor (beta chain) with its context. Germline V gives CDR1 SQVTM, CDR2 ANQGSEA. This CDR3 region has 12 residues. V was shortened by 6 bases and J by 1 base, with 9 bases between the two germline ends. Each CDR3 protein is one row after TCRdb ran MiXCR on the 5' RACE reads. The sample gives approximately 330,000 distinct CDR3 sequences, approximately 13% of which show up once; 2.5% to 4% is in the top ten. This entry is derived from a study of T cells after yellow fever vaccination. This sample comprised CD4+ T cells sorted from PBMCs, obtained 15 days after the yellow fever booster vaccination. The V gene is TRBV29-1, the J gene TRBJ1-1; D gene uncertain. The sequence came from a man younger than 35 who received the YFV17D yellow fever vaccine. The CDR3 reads CSVAQQNTEAFF. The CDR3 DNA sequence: TGCAGCGTCGCTCAGCAGAACACTGAAGCTTTCTTT.